These T cell receptor beta chains were read from a single sample in a study of vaccination effects on CD4 cells after COVID-19. The protocol was immunoSEQ multiplex PCR, while the TCRdb copy is restricted to in-frame clones and leaves out a portion. The sample comprises about 40,000 clones, around 66% of which are singletons, and about 8% rests with the top ten. These receptors have no known antigen. Material: CD4+ T cells from PBMCs cultured without peptide, obtained after COVID-19 vaccination. Receptors were obtained from a human donor who received a COVID-19 vaccine. Both conserved end residues are part of each CDR3. Each record gives: CDR3 DNA, CDR3 protein, V gene, CDR3 length, D gene, J gene, clone size. A D gene is named only where the DNA matches it firmly. Size is omitted from some rows. Given values are once, few, many or a class for expanded clones.

TGTGCCAGCAGCTTGGACCACCACAGGGGTACTGAAGCTTTCTTT | CASSLDHHRGTEAFF | TRBV11-3 | 15 | TRBD1 | TRBJ1-1 | NA
TGTGCCAGCAGTGTCGGGACAGGGACGAACACTGAAGCTTTCTTT | CASSVGTGTNTEAFF | TRBV6-4 | 15 | TRBD1 | TRBJ1-1 | few
TGTGCCAGTAGTAACACGGACTTGGACACTGAAGCTTTCTTT | CASSNTDLDTEAFF | TRBV19 | 14 | NA | TRBJ1-1 | NA
TGTGCCAGCAGTAACAGGGTTCTCTCCACCTTC | CASSNRVLSTF | TRBV28 | 11 | NA | TRBJ1-2 | NA
TGCGCCAGCAGCTTGGTCTCGGGGGAAAACATTCAGTACTTC | CASSLVSGENIQYF | TRBV5-1 | 14 | NA | TRBJ2-4 | NA
TGTGCCAGCTCACCACCGCACAGTGGAAACTATGGCTACACCTTC | CASSPPHSGNYGYTF | TRBV18 | 15 | NA | TRBJ1-2 | few
TGTGCCAGCAGCCACGGCCTGGAGCAGTACTTC | CASSHGLEQYF | TRBV3-1/TRBV3-2 | 11 | NA | TRBJ2-7 | few
TGTGCCAGTAGTTGGGGGGGGTTGTCGGAGACCCAGTACTTC | CASSWGGLSETQYF | TRBV19 | 14 | TRBD2 | TRBJ2-5 | NA
TGTGCCAGCAGCACCAGGGGAGGAGAGCAGTACTTC | CASSTRGGEQYF | TRBV5-5 | 12 | NA | TRBJ2-7 | NA
TGTGCCAGTTGGGGAATTCGAACTGAAGCTTTCTTT | CASWGIRTEAFF | TRBV19 | 12 | NA | TRBJ1-1 | NA
TGTGCCAGCAGTCGGGGAGGGGGCACTGAAGCTTTCTTT | CASSRGGGTEAFF | TRBV27 | 13 | NA | TRBJ1-1 | NA
TGTGCCAGCCGGACTAGCGGGAACCCAGCTTACGAGCAGTACTTC | CASRTSGNPAYEQYF | TRBV6-5 | 15 | TRBD2 | TRBJ2-7 | few
TGTGCCAGCTCACCAGACGTAATTTTGGAGACCCAGTACTTC | CASSPDVILETQYF | TRBV18 | 14 | NA | TRBJ2-5 | once
TGCGCCAGCAGCGGCACAGGGGGGAGTTACAATGAGCAGTTCTTC | CASSGTGGSYNEQFF | TRBV5-1 | 15 | TRBD1 | TRBJ2-1 | once
TGTGCCAGCAGCTTAGGAAGGGGGAGCGATCCTGAAGCTTTCTTT | CASSLGRGSDPEAFF | TRBV11-3 | 15 | NA | TRBJ1-1 | NA
TGCGCCAGCAGCCAACGAGGGGGACAGGCCTACGAGCAGTACTTC | CASSQRGGQAYEQYF | TRBV4-1 | 15 | TRBD1 | TRBJ2-7 | few
TGCGCCAGCAGCCCCGGGACAGGGGTCATGAACACTGAAGCTTTCTTT | CASSPGTGVMNTEAFF | TRBV5-1 | 16 | TRBD1 | TRBJ1-1 | NA
TGTGCCAGCTCACCGACAGATACGCAGTATTTT | CASSPTDTQYF | TRBV18 | 11 | NA | TRBJ2-3 | NA
TGTGCCAGCAGCTCCGGACTAGCGGGAGGTAACAATGAGCAGTTCTTC | CASSSGLAGGNNEQFF | TRBV11-3 | 16 | TRBD2 | TRBJ2-1 | NA
TGTGCCAGCAGCTTAGCAACTAGTTACACCGGGGAGCTGTTTTTT | CASSLATSYTGELFF | TRBV11-2 | 15 | NA | TRBJ2-2 | NA
TGTGCCAGTAGTGGGGGGTGGCGGGACGGAAATCGATGGAATTCACCCCTCCACTTT | CASSGGWRDGNRWNSPLHF | TRBV19 | 19 | NA | TRBJ1-6 | NA
TGTGCCAGCAGTCTTCGGGACACAGTTACCAACACCGGGGAGCTGTTTTTT | CASSLRDTVTNTGELFF | TRBV6-6 | 17 | NA | TRBJ2-2 | NA
TGTGCCAGTAGTGCCGGGACTAGCTCGGGTGAGCAGTTCTTC | CASSAGTSSGEQFF | TRBV19 | 14 | TRBD2 | TRBJ2-1 | NA